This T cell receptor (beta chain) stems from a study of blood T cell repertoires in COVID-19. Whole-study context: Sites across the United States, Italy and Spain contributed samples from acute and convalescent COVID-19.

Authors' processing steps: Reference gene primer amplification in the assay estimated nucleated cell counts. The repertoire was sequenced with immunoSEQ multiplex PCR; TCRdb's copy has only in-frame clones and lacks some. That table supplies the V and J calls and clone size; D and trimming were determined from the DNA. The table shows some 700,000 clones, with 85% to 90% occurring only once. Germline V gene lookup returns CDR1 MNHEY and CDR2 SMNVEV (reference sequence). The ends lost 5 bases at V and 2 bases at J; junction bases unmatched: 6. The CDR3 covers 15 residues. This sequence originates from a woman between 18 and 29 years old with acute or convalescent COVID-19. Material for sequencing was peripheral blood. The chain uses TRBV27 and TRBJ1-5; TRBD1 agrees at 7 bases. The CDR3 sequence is CASSTDRARNQPQHF. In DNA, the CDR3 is TGTGCCAGCAGTACAGACAGGGCTCGCAATCAGCCCCAGCATTTT.